The entry that follows covers one T cell receptor beta chain sequence. Antigen unknown. This entry comes from a study of CXCR3-negative and CXCR3-positive naive CD8 T cells. Overall study findings and caveats: Naive cells with CXCR3 showed TRB CDR3s that were more hydrophobic than those in CXCR3-negative naive cells.

The CDR3 sequence is 13 residues long. Germline-derived CDR1 and CDR2 are SGHRS and YFSETQ. The method, 5' RACE with UMI labels, was used to prepare the TRB cDNA libraries. From the 5' RACE reads, TCRdb lists one entry per CDR3 protein and no DNA. The data include about 120,000 distinct CDR3 sequences; the top ten clones carry about 0.34%. This TCR came from a human donor in good health. Some clones in this sample may be carry-over from other donors' samples. V and J are TRBV5-1 and TRBJ2-3. What was sequenced was naive CXCR3+ CD8+ T cells from blood. This sample's subset: CD45RO-CCR7+CD27+CD95- naive CD8+ T cells expressing CXCR3 (TNR3+). CDR3: CASSLVSADTQYF.